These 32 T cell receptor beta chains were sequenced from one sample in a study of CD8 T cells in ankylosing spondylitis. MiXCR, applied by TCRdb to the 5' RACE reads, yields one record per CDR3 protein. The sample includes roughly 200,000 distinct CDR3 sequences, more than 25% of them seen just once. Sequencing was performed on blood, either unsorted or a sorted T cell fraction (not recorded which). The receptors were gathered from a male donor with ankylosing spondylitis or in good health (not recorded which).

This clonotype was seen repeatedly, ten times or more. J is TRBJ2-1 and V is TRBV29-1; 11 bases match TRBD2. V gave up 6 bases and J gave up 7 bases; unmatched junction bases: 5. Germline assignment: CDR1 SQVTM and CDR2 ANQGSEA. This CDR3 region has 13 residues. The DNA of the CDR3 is TGCAGCGTCCCGGGACTAGCGGTGAATGAGCAGTTCTTC. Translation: CSVPGLAVNEQFF.

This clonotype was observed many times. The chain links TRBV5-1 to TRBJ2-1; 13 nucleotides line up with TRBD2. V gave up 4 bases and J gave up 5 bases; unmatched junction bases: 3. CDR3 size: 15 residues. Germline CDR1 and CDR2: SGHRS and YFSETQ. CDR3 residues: CASSPTSGGNNEQFF. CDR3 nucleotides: TGCGCCAGCAGCCCGACTAGCGGGGGGAACAATGAGCAGTTCTTC.

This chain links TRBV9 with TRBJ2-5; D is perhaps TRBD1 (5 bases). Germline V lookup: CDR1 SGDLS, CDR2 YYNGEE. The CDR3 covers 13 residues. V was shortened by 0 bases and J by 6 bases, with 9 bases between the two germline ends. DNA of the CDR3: TGTGCCAGCAGCGTAGAGGCAGGGCAGACCCAGTACTTC. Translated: CASSVEAGQTQYF.

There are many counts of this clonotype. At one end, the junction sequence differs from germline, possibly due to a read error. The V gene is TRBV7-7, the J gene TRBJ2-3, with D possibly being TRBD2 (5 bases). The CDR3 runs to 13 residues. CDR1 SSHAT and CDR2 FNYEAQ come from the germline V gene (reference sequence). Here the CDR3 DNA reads TGTGCTAGCAGCCCGCGACTAACAGATACGCAGTATTTT. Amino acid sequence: CASSPRLTDTQYF. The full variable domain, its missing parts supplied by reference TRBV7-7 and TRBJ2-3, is GAGVSQSPRYKVTKRGQDVTLRCDPISSHATLYWYQQALGQGPEFLTYFNYEAQPDKSGLPSDRFSAERPEGSISTLTIQRTEQRDSAMYRCASSPRLTDTQYFGPGTRLTVL.

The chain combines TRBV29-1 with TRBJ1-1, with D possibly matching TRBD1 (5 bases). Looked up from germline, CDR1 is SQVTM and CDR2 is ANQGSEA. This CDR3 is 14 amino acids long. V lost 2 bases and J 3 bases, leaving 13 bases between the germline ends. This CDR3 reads CSVEIRGDHTEAFF. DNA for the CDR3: TGCAGCGTTGAAATTCGGGGGGATCACACTGAAGCTTTCTTT. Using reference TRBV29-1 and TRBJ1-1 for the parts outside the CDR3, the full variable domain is SAVISQKPSRDICQRGTSLTIQCQVDSQVTMMFWYRQQPGQSLTLIATANQGSEATYESGFVIDKFPISRPNLTFSTLTVSNMSPEDSSIYLCSVEIRGDHTEAFFGQGTRLTVV.

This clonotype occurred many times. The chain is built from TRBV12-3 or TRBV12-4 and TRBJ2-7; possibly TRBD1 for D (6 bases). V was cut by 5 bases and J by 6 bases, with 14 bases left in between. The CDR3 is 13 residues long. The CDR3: CASSNLGGSEQYF. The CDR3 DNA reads TGTGCCAGCAGTAACCTTGGGGGCAGCGAGCAGTACTTC.

CDR3 loop: CASSLPAQGHGEQYF. CDR3 nucleotides: TGTGCCAGCAGTTTACCCGCCCAGGGTCACGGCGAGCAGTACTTC. The chain employs TRBV28 and TRBJ2-7; D might be TRBD1 (5 bases). In germline, CDR1 is MDHEN, CDR2 SYDVKM. V was cut by 2 bases and J by 6 bases, with 17 bases left in between. The CDR3 runs to 15 residues.

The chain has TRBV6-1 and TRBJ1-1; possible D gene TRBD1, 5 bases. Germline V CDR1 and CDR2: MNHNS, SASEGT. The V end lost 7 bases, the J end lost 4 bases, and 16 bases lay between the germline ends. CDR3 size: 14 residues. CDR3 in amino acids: CASTSGRESTEAFF. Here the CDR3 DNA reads TGTGCCAGCACCTCGGGCAGGGAGAGCACTGAAGCTTTCTTT.

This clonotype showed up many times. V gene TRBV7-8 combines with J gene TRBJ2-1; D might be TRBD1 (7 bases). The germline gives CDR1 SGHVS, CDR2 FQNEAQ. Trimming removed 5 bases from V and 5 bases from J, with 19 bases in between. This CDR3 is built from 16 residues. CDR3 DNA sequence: TGTGCCAGCAGCCCCCAGGGGGGCTGGAGTAACAATGAGCAGTTCTTC. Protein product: CASSPQGGWSNNEQFF.

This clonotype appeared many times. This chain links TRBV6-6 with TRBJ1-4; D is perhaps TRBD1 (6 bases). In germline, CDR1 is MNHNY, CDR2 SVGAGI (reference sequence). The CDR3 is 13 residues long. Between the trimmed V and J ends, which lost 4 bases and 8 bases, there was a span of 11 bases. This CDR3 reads CASSFSGVEKLFF. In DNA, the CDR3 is TGTGCCAGCAGTTTCTCAGGGGTGGAAAAACTGTTTTTT.

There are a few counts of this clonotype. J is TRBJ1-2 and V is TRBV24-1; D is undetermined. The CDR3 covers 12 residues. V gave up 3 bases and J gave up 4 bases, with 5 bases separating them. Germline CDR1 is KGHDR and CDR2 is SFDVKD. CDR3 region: CATSDHSYGYTF. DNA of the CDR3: TGTGCCACCAGTGATCACTCCTATGGCTACACCTTC.

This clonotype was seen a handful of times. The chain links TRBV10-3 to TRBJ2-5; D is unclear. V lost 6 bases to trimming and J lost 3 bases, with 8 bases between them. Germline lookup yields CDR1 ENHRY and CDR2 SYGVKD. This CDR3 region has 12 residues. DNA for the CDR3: TGTGCCATCAGGGGTCCAGAAGAGACCCAGTACTTC. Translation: CAIRGPEETQYF.

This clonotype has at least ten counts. CDR3 bases: TGTGCCAGTAGCACGGACAGGCTTGGTGGCGGGGAGCTGTTTTTT. This sequence encodes CASSTDRLGGGELFF. The gene calls are TRBV19 and TRBJ2-2, with 7 bases matching TRBD1. This CDR3 spans 15 amino acids. Looked up from germline, CDR1 is LNHDA and CDR2 is SQIVND (reference sequence). V was clipped by 6 bases and J by 7 bases; unmatched bases: 11. Based on the CDR3 plus reference TRBV19 and TRBJ2-2, the full variable domain is DGGITQSPKYLFRKEGQNVTLSCEQNLNHDAMYWYRQDPGQGLRLIYYSQIVNDFQKGDIAEGYSVSREKKESFPLTVTSAQKNPTAFYLCASSTDRLGGGELFFGEGSRLTVL.

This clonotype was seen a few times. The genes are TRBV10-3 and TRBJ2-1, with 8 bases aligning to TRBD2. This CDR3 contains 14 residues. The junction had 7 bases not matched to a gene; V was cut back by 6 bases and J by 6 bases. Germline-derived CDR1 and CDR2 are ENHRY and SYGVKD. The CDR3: CAIRLADVPNEQFF. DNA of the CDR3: TGTGCCATCAGACTAGCGGACGTACCCAATGAGCAGTTCTTC.

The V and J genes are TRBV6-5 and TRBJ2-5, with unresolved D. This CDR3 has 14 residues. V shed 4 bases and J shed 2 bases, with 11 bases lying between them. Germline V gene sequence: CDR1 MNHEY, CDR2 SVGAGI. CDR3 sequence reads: CASSWAALQETQYF. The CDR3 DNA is TGTGCCAGCAGTTGGGCAGCGTTACAAGAGACCCAGTACTTC.

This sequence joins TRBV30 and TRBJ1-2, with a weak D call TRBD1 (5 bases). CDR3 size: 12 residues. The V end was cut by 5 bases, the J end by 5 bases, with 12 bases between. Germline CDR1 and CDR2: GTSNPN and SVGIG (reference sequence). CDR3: CAWDRQSYGYTF. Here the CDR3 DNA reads TGTGCCTGGGACAGACAATCTTATGGCTACACCTTC.

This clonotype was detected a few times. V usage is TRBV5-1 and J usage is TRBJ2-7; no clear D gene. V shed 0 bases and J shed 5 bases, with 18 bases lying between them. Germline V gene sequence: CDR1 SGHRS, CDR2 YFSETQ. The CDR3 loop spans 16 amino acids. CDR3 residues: CASSLATRPDLNEQYF. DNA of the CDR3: TGCGCCAGCAGCTTGGCCACCAGGCCTGATCTTAACGAGCAGTACTTC.

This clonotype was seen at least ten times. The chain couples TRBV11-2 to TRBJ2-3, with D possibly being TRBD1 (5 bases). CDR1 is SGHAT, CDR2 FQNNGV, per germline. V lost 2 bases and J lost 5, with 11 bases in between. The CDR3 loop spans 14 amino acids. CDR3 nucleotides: TGTGCCAGCAGCTTACGGTGGGGCGGAGATACGCAGTATTTT. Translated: CASSLRWGGDTQYF.

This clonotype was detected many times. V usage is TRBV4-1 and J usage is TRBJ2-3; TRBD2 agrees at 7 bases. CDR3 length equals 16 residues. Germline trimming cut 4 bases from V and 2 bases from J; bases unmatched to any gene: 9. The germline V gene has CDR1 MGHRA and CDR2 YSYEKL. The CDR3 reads CASSPGPSGYTDTQYF. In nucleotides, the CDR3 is TGCGCCAGCAGCCCAGGGCCTAGCGGTTACACAGATACGCAGTATTTT.

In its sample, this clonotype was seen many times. CDR3 bases: TGTGCCAGCAGCCAACTCCTAAATGAGCAGTTCTTC. The encoded protein is CASSQLLNEQFF. The chain employs TRBV5-6 and TRBJ2-1; D ambiguous. The germline V gene encodes CDR1 SGHDT and CDR2 YYEEEE. V dropped 4 bases and J dropped 7 bases, with 9 bases sitting between them. This CDR3 is built from 12 residues. Full variable domain (rest looked up from reference TRBV5-6 and TRBJ2-1): DAGVTQSPTHLIKTRGQQVTLRCSPKSGHDTVSWYQQALGQGPQFIFQYYEEEERQRGNFPDRFSGHQFPNYSSELNVNALLLGDSALYLCASSQLLNEQFFGPGTRLTVL.

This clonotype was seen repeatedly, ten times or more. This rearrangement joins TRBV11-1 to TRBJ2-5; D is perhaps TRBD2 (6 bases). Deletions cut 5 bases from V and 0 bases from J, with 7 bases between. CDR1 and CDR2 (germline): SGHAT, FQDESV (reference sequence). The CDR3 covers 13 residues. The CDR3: CASSRLDQETQYF. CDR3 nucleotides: TGTGCCAGCAGCAGACTAGACCAAGAGACCCAGTACTTC.

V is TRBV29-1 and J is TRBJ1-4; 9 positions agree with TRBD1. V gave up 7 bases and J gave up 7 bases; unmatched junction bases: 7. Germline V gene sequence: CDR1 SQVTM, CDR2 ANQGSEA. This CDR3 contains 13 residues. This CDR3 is CSAETGGGEKLFF. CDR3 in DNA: TGCAGCGCTGAGACAGGGGGAGGTGAAAAACTGTTTTTT. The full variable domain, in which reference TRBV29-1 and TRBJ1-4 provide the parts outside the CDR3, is SAVISQKPSRDICQRGTSLTIQCQVDSQVTMMFWYRQQPGQSLTLIATANQGSEATYESGFVIDKFPISRPNLTFSTLTVSNMSPEDSSIYLCSAETGGGEKLFFGSGTQLSVL.

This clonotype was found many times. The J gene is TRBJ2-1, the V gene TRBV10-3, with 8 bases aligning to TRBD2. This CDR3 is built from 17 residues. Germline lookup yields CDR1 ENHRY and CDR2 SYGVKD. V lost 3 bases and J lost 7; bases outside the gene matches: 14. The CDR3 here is CAISDRVVAGGGNEQFF. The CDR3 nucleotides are TGTGCCATCAGTGACCGGGTGGTGGCGGGAGGCGGGAATGAGCAGTTCTTC.

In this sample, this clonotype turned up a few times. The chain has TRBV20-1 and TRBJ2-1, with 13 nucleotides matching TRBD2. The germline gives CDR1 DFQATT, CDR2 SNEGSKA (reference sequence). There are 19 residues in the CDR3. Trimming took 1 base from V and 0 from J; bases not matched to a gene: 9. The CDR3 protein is CSARVRLAGGRSSYNEQFF. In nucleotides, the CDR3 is TGCAGTGCTAGAGTTCGACTAGCGGGAGGCCGGAGCTCCTACAATGAGCAGTTCTTC.

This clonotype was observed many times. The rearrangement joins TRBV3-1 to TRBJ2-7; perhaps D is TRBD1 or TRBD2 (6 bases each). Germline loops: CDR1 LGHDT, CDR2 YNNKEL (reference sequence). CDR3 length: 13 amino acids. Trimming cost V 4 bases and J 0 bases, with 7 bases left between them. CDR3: CASSRGASYEQYF. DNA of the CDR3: TGTGCCAGCAGCCGGGGGGCCTCCTACGAGCAGTACTTC.

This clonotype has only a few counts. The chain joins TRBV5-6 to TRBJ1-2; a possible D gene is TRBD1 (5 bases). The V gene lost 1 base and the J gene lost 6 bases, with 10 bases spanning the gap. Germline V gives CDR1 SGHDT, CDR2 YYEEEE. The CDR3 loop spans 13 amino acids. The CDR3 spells CASSLRQGDGYTF. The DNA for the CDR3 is TGTGCCAGCAGCTTGAGGCAGGGTGATGGCTACACCTTC.

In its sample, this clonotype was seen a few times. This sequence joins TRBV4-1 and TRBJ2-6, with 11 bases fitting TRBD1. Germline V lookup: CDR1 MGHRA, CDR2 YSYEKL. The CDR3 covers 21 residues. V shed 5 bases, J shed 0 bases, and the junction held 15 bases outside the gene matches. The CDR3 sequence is CASSDPPGTGGVHSGANVLTF. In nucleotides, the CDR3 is TGCGCCAGCAGCGACCCGCCCGGGACAGGGGGAGTGCACTCTGGGGCCAACGTCCTGACTTTC.

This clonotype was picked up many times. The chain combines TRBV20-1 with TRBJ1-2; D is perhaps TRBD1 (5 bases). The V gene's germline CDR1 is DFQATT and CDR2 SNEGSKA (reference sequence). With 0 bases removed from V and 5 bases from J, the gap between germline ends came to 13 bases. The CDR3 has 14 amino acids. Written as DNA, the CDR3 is TGCAGTGCTAGAGATCGGGTCGGGGGTTATGGCTACACCTTC. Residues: CSARDRVGGYGYTF.

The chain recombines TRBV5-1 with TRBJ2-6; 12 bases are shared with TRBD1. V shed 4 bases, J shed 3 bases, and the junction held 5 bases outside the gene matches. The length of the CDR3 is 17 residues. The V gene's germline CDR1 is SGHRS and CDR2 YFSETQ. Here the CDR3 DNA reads TGCGCCAGCAGCGGTGGGACAGGGGGCGGTGGGGCCAACGTCCTGACTTTC. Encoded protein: CASSGGTGGGGANVLTF.

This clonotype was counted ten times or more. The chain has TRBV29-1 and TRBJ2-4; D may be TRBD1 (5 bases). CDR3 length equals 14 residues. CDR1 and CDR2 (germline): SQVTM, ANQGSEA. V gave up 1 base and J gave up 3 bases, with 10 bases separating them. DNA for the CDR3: TGCAGCGTTGAAGGGGGCCTCGACAAAAACATTCAGTACTTC. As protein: CSVEGGLDKNIQYF. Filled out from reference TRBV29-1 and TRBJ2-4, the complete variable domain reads SAVISQKPSRDICQRGTSLTIQCQVDSQVTMMFWYRQQPGQSLTLIATANQGSEATYESGFVIDKFPISRPNLTFSTLTVSNMSPEDSSIYLCSVEGGLDKNIQYFGAGTRLSVL.

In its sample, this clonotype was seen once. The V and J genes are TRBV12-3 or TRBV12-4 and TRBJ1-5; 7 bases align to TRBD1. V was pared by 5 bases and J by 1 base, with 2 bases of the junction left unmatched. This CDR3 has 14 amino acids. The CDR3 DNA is TGTGCCAGCAGTATGGGACAGAGCAATCAGCCCCAGCATTTT. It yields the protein CASSMGQSNQPQHF.

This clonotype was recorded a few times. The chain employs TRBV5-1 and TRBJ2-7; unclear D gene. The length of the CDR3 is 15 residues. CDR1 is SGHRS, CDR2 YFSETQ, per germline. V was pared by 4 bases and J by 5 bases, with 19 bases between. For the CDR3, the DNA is TGCGCCAGCAGCGCCTCGGGTTGGCAGTTCAACGAGCAGTACTTC. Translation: CASSASGWQFNEQYF.